A selection of T cell receptor beta chains follows, all from one sample in a study of blood T cell repertoires in COVID-19. Sequencing was performed with immunoSEQ multiplex PCR; in TCRdb, only in-frame clones are kept and a portion is missing. Altogether 300,000 to 350,000 clones are present, roughly 90% being singletons, with the ten largest covering 5.5% to 7.5%. The source material was peripheral blood. The receptors derive from a woman aged 70-85 years with COVID-19, enrolled during active disease. CDR3s include the opening cysteine and the closing phenylalanine or tryptophan. The order of the fields is V gene, CDR3 protein.

v_gene: TRBV15
CDR3aa: CATSRDPGVEQYF

v_gene: TRBV6-2/TRBV6-3
CDR3aa: CASSTPGQGSNEQYF

v_gene: TRBV4-2
CDR3aa: CASSQEAAPYGYTF

v_gene: TRBV3-1/TRBV3-2
CDR3aa: CASSQEGAGSTDTQYF

v_gene: TRBV7-3
CDR3aa: CASTQAPSGGGSSYEQYF

v_gene: TRBV7-2
CDR3aa: CASSLNKEYQPQHF

v_gene: TRBV24-1
CDR3aa: CATSDLAGYGYTF

v_gene: TRBV5-1
CDR3aa: CASSFSGENEKLFF

v_gene: TRBV11-3
CDR3aa: CASSSGTGRYNEQFF

v_gene: TRBV28
CDR3aa: CASSPGTGTYGYTF

v_gene: TRBV30
CDR3aa: CAWMSRDRGYNSPLHF

v_gene: TRBV2
CDR3aa: CASSEAGVNEKLFF

v_gene: TRBV30
CDR3aa: CAWSVSQNNQPQHF

v_gene: TRBV3-1/TRBV3-2
CDR3aa: CASSQDRGSSGVTDTQYF

v_gene: TRBV24-1
CDR3aa: CATSDTGLAGGPPPYRETQYF

v_gene: TRBV24-1
CDR3aa: CATSDPGGPAYEQYF

v_gene: TRBV4-3
CDR3aa: CASSHRLSYEQYF

v_gene: TRBV5-1
CDR3aa: CASLKRNWGGGDEQFF

v_gene: TRBV6-5
CDR3aa: CASSYSWSVYGYTF

v_gene: TRBV9
CDR3aa: CASSSQQGQETQYF

v_gene: TRBV5-6
CDR3aa: CASSLVSGNPQHF

v_gene: TRBV21-1
CDR3aa: CASSKQQGYDYGYTF

v_gene: TRBV2
CDR3aa: CASSDRDSPYGYTF

v_gene: TRBV27
CDR3aa: CASSPFGGVNTEAFF

v_gene: TRBV9
CDR3aa: CASSASRAPYNEQFF

v_gene: TRBV4-1
CDR3aa: CASSREGQDTQYF

v_gene: TRBV6-6
CDR3aa: CASITGTNGYTF

v_gene: TRBV9
CDR3aa: CASSPGQGGNSPLHF